This T cell receptor beta chain was observed in a study of T cell responses to AZD1222 COVID-19 vaccine. Some clones are missing from TCRdb's copy, which holds only in-frame ones; the method was immunoSEQ multiplex PCR. This table holds 120,000 to 150,000 clones, more than 85% found once. The source material was peripheral blood, sampled on day 0 of AZD1222 vaccination. The receptor comes from an adult in good health.

Here the CDR3 reads CATSDTGQGGNNEQFF. The CDR3 DNA is TGTGCCACCAGTGATACTGGACAGGGGGGAAACAATGAGCAGTTCTTC. This sequence joins TRBV24-1 and TRBJ2-1, with 10 bases aligning to TRBD1. V gave up 3 bases and J gave up 5 bases; unmatched junction bases: 6. There are 16 residues in the CDR3. From germline, CDR1 is KGHDR and CDR2 SFDVKD.